This TCR beta chain was sequenced during a study of T cells in Graves' hyperthyroidism and ophthalmopathy. Study-wide points: Onset of ophthalmopathy came a median approximately 6.5 months after the model predicted it. Within blood appeared most thyroid clonotypes that had expanded above 0.001.

Many counts were recorded for this clonotype. Its antigen is not known. Ophthalmopathy cases scored 3 or more on the Clinical Activity Score and 4 or more on NOSPECS grade, with duration below 3 months. Trimming left V 5 bases short and J 8 bases short, with 15 bases between. The CDR3 is 14 amino acids. Germline CDR1 SGHAT, CDR2 FQNNGV. Amplification of TCR beta CDR3 regions was performed using RNA transcripts as template. TCR CDR3 underwent first-round RT-PCR with the HTBI primer set. TCRdb independently ran MiXCR on the multiplex PCR reads; one entry per CDR3 protein. In the table there are approximately 430,000 distinct CDR3 sequences, about 15% of which are singletons.

The chain has TRBV11-2 and TRBJ1-4; D perhaps matches TRBD1 (5 bases). The sequence was obtained from a man between 18 and 29 years old with Graves' ophthalmopathy. Sample: blood. The CDR3 nucleotides read TGTGCCAGCAGCCCTCAGGGCAGGAGGGAAAAACTGTTTTTT. Protein sequence: CASSPQGRREKLFF.